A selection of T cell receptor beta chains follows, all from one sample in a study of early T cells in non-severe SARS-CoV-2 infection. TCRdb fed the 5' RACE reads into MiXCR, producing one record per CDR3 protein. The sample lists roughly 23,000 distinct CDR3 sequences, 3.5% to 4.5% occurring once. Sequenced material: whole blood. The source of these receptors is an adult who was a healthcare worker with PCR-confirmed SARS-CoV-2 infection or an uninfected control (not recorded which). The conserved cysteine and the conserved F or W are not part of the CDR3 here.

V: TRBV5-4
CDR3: ASSFILRTQKAETQY

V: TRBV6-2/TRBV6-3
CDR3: ASSYGGSSYNEQF

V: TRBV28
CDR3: ASSLYRGLTLTEAF

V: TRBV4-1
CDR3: ASSQDWSSGEITDTQY

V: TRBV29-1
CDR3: SVLWGDEQY

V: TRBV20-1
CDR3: SARGAGPMNTGELF

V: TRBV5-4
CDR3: ASSPTSGRFYEQF

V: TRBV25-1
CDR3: ASSAPLAPLH

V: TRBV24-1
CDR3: ATSELAGGRPDTQY

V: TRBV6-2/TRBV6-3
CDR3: ASTPGLTDTEAF

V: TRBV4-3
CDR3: ASSHQRGGSISGANVLT

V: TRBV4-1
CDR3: ASSQGLQGEVYGYT

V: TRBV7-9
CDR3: ASSSRDTFYGYT